The clone carrying this T cell receptor (beta chain) has a count of ten or more. These data come from a study of early T cells in non-severe SARS-CoV-2 infection. Unique molecular identifiers were affixed to single, distinct cDNA molecules. TCRdb independently ran MiXCR on the 5' RACE reads; one entry per CDR3 protein. The sample comprises over 30,000 distinct CDR3 sequences, 5% to 6.5% of which are singletons, and around 23% rests with the top ten. Per the germline V gene, CDR1 is LGHNA and CDR2 is YSLEER. V gave up 2 bases and J gave up 3 bases, with 7 bases separating them. The CDR3 is made up of 13 amino acids.

This rearrangement joins TRBV4-3 to TRBJ2-5, with D perhaps TRBD1 (5 bases). Source material: whole blood. The clonotype originates from an adult who was a healthcare worker with PCR-confirmed SARS-CoV-2 infection or an uninfected control (not recorded which). CDR3 coding DNA: TGCGCCAGCAGCCAAAGACAGAAAGAGACCCAGTACTTC. Residues: CASSQRQKETQYF.